The T cell receptor (beta chain) described here comes from a study of T cell repertoires in ileal Crohn's disease. The overall study: Median disease duration was around eight years; 35% smoked at surgery. Postoperative therapy was given to about half: some eleven thiopurines, 18 anti-TNF agents. Every patient was operated on for stricturing (roughly 61%) or penetrating (approximately 40%) complications.

This clone is deemed medium-sized. Its antigen remains unknown. Regarding the study as a whole: Active smokers at surgery had more clonal expansions than non-smokers.

TCRdb keeps only in-frame clones here, not all; method: immunoSEQ multiplex PCR. This sample yields some 15,000 clones, of which 65% to 85% are seen a single time; 4.5% to 5.5% belongs to the top ten. Germline trimming cut 2 bases from V and 4 bases from J; bases unmatched to any gene: 3. Looked up from germline, CDR1 is MNHNS and CDR2 is SASEGT. This CDR3 has 15 residues. The V call is TRBV6-1, the J call TRBJ2-5, with 11 bases identical to TRBD2. This TCR came from an adult with Crohn's disease. The material sequenced was ileal tissue. CDR3 region: CASSELAGGPETQYF. CDR3 DNA sequence: TGTGCCAGCAGTGAATTAGCGGGGGGGCCAGAGACCCAGTACTTC.